These 23 T cell receptor delta chains were sequenced from one sample in a study of Vδ1+ human thymocytes. Study findings and constraints: Highly polyclonal TRG and TRD repertoires with Gaussian CDR3 length distributions appeared in thymus.

The antigens for these receptors are not known. The template was reverse-transcribed extracted RNA. Multiplex PCR used pooled V-gene forward primers and a constant-region reverse primer to amplify CDR3s. With CATT, TCRdb re-called clones from the multiplex PCR reads. The sample records 23,000 or so delta-chain clones, about 7% being singletons. The source material was Vdelta1+ gamma-delta thymocytes from the thymus. Stated subset: FACS-sorted CD3+ TCRalphabeta- TCRVdelta1+ TCRVdelta2- thymocytes. Receptors originate from a girl under three years old who had congenital heart surgery.

Only a few counts were recorded for this clone. This chain uses TRDV1 with TRDJ1; D is unclear. The CDR3 extends over 18 amino acids. V was clipped by 0 bases and J by 1 base, with 18 bases between them. Germline loops: CDR1 TSWWSYY, CDR2 QGS. Here the CDR3 reads CALGELVIDKVPTDKLIF. In nucleotides, the CDR3 is TGTGCTCTTGGGGAACTCGTGATAGATAAGGTCCCCACCGATAAACTCATCTTT.

This clone was counted a few times. V gene TRDV1 combines with J gene TRDJ1, with a possible D match to TRDD3 (6 bases). V gave up 5 bases and J gave up 0 bases, with 13 bases separating them. CDR3 length: 15 amino acids. Germline loops: CDR1 TSWWSYY, CDR2 QGS. This CDR3 is CALGTLLGDTDKLIF. The CDR3 nucleotides are TGTGCTCTTGGGACCCTTTTGGGGGACACCGATAAACTCATCTTT.

V is TRDV1 and J is TRDJ1; weak D call: TRDD3 (7 bases). The CDR3 is made up of 23 amino acids. Trimming removed 2 bases from V and 2 bases from J, with 36 bases in between. Germline CDR1 and CDR2: TSWWSYY and QGS. CDR3 sequence reads: CALGEIGTSSYNLAWDTTDKLIF. CDR3 coding DNA: TGTGCTCTTGGGGAAATTGGTACAAGCTCCTACAACCTCGCGTGGGATACAACCGATAAACTCATCTTT.

This clone was detected only once. Although no V gene was called, TRDJ1 is the J gene; the table's D call TRDD3 went unverified against the DNA. The CDR3 covers 20 residues. CDR3 residues: CALGENSYWGILHYTDKLIF. In DNA, the CDR3 is TGTGCTCTTGGGGAGAACAGCTACTGGGGGATACTCCATTACACCGATAAACTCATCTTT.

This rearrangement joins TRDV1 to TRDJ1; 12 nucleotides align to TRDD3. From germline, CDR1 is TSWWSYY and CDR2 QGS. Germline trimming cut 0 bases from V and 0 bases from J; bases unmatched to any gene: 14. The CDR3 runs to 21 residues. Written as DNA, the CDR3 is TGTGCTCTTGGGGAACTACCCGAACTGGGGGATACCCCACAGTACACCGATAAACTCATCTTT. Translated: CALGELPELGDTPQYTDKLIF.

V is TRDV1 and J is TRDJ1; perhaps TRDD2 as D (8 bases). TCRdb leaves out the J gene; it was filled in here by matching the DNA to germline. This CDR3 spans 19 amino acids. Germline CDR1 TSWWSYY, CDR2 QGS. V lost 3 bases to trimming and J lost 0 bases, with 23 bases between them. CDR3 in DNA: TGTGCTCTTGGGGAGAACTTCCTACCTGGGGGCCGGAACACCGATAAACTCATCTTT. Residues: CALGENFLPGGRNTDKLIF.

The V call is TRDV1, the J call TRDJ1, with TRDD3 identical over 10 bases. The CDR3 totals 17 residues. Losses at the gene ends were 4 bases for V and 2 bases for J; bases not matched to a gene: 10. From germline, CDR1 is TSWWSYY and CDR2 QGS. The CDR3 coding sequence is TGTGCTCTTGGGGGGGCGACGACTGGGGGATTGACCGATAAACTCATCTTT. It translates to CALGGATTGGLTDKLIF.

This clone has only a few counts. The chain couples TRDV1 to TRDJ1, with D uncertain. V lost 6 bases and J 1 base, leaving 24 bases between the germline ends. Germline CDR1 TSWWSYY, CDR2 QGS. The CDR3 totals 18 residues. The CDR3 here is CALGDKISAGHCTDKLIF. The CDR3 nucleotides read TGTGCTCTTGGTGACAAAATTTCTGCGGGGCATTGCACCGATAAACTCATCTTT.

This clone was detected only a few times. The chain carries TRDV1 and TRDJ1; 8 bases line up with TRDD3. The germline gives CDR1 TSWWSYY, CDR2 QGS. The CDR3 is 20 residues long. After removal of 3 bases from V and 0 bases from J, the junction contained 18 bases not matched to a gene. CDR3 nucleotide sequence: TGTGCTCTTGGGGACTGTAGGACCGGGGAACTGGGGGGCCACACCGATAAACTCATCTTT. This sequence encodes CALGDCRTGELGGHTDKLIF.

The rearrangement links TRDV1 to TRDJ1; D is undetermined. The V end was cut by 0 bases, the J end by 0 bases, with 17 bases between. The length of the CDR3 is 18 residues. The germline V gene has CDR1 TSWWSYY and CDR2 QGS. CDR3 bases: TGTGCTCTTGGGGAACTAGGACCACTGACGGCTTACACCGATAAACTCATCTTT. As protein: CALGELGPLTAYTDKLIF.

V gene TRDV1 combines with J gene TRDJ1, with 7 bases lining up with TRDD2. Germline CDR1 reads TSWWSYY; CDR2 reads QGS. The junction had 21 bases not matched to a gene; V was cut back by 4 bases and J by 7 bases. This CDR3 has 18 residues. The CDR3: CALGARAFLNSPGPKLIF. CDR3 coding DNA: TGTGCTCTTGGGGCCCGGGCCTTCCTGAATTCTCCAGGCCCTAAACTCATCTTT.

This clone was seen only a few times. The chain links TRDV1 to TRDJ1, with 7 nucleotides matching TRDD3. Germline V gene data show CDR1 as TSWWSYY and CDR2 as QGS. Unmatched junction bases numbered 5, after V lost 2 bases and J lost 5 bases. The CDR3 has 14 amino acids. The CDR3 DNA sequence: TGTGCTCTTGGGGAAAATGGACTGGGGGATAAACTCATCTTT. Its protein is CALGENGLGDKLIF.

This clone has just a few counts. The chain carries TRDV1 and TRDJ1, with TRDD3 identical over 10 bases. CDR1 is TSWWSYY and CDR2 is QGS in the germline V gene. This CDR3 contains 18 residues. J was trimmed by 7 bases and V by 0 bases; bases with no gene match: 14. The CDR3 is CALGELGRWGIPSSKLIF. The CDR3 DNA sequence: TGTGCTCTTGGGGAACTCGGGAGGTGGGGGATACCCTCGTCTAAACTCATCTTT.

The J gene was identified as TRDJ1, and no V gene was called; the tabulated D call, TRDD2, remains unverified against the DNA. The CDR3 runs 16 residues. The CDR3 region has the DNA TGTGCTCTTGGGGAACGGGGAACCTTCCTCACCGATAAACTCATCTTT. Residues: CALGERGTFLTDKLIF.

V gene TRDV1 combines with J gene TRDJ1; 13 bases align to TRDD3. V trimming: 5 bases; J trimming: 7 bases; junction bases outside the gene matches: 13. Germline CDR1 and CDR2: TSWWSYY and QGS. The CDR3 extends over 17 amino acids. The CDR3 DNA is TGTGCTCTTGGGATTATTCCGCTACTGGGGGATACGGCTAAACTCATCTTT. Its protein product is CALGIIPLLGDTAKLIF.

The J gene is TRDJ1; the V gene was not called; the DNA was not used to check the table's D call, TRDD3. This CDR3 has 21 residues. The CDR3 here is CALGELWVLGAPRRYTDKLIF. The CDR3 region has the DNA TGTGCTCTTGGGGAACTGTGGGTACTGGGGGCCCCACGGCGGTACACCGATAAACTCATCTTT.

This clone has more than one count but fewer than ten. The chain is built from TRDV1 and TRDJ1; 11 bases match TRDD3. Matching the DNA to germline supplied the J gene, which TCRdb does not give. Germline V CDR1 and CDR2: TSWWSYY, QGS. V gave up 0 bases and J gave up 1 base; unmatched junction bases: 19. CDR3 length: 22 residues. The CDR3 protein is CALGELPLRLYWGIGGTDKLIF. The CDR3 bases are TGTGCTCTTGGGGAACTTCCCCTTCGACTCTACTGGGGGATAGGGGGCACCGATAAACTCATCTTT.

This clone was counted between two and nine times. V is TRDV1 and J is TRDJ1; 12 bases are a match to TRDD3. V trimming: 4 bases; J trimming: 0 bases; junction bases outside the gene matches: 9. CDR1 is TSWWSYY and CDR2 is QGS in the germline V gene. CDR3 length equals 18 residues. DNA for the CDR3: TGTGCTCTTGGGGTGGATACTGGGGGATACCCGTACACCGATAAACTCATCTTT. It encodes CALGVDTGGYPYTDKLIF.

This clone was seen a handful of times. The rearrangement uses TRDV1 and TRDJ1; D uncertain. Germline V gene data show CDR1 as TSWWSYY and CDR2 as QGS. V was shortened by 2 bases and J by 0 bases, with 7 bases between the two germline ends. The CDR3 is made up of 14 amino acids. CDR3 bases: TGTGCTCTTGGGGAAAGGTCATACACCGATAAACTCATCTTT. Its protein is CALGERSYTDKLIF.

The chain uses TRDV1 and TRDJ1; 8 bases are shared with TRDD3. The CDR3 contains 17 residues. V trimming: 2 bases; J trimming: 1 base; junction bases outside the gene matches: 9. Germline V CDR1 and CDR2: TSWWSYY, QGS. The CDR3 spells CALGEARFWGTTDKLIF. The CDR3 DNA is TGTGCTCTTGGGGAAGCCCGGTTCTGGGGGACCACCGATAAACTCATCTTT.

The J gene was recorded as TRDJ1; no V gene was called; the table's TRDD3 call for D was not verified on the DNA. The CDR3 covers 22 residues. The CDR3 DNA reads TGTGCTCTTGGGGAAGGTAAGCTGGTGGCGGCTGGCTGGGGGATAGACACCGATAAACTCATCTTT. This sequence encodes CALGEGKLVAAGWGIDTDKLIF.

Only a few counts were recorded for this clone. Relative to the germline gene, one junction end is altered; a read error may explain this. This sequence joins TRDV1 and TRDJ1; 13 bases line up with TRDD3. This CDR3 is built from 24 residues. In germline, CDR1 is TSWWSYY, CDR2 QGS. The DNA of the CDR3 is TGTGCTCTGGGGGACTTCATTTATGGCCCGTACTGGGGGATACGCTGGGGGTACACCGATAAACTCATCTTT. It translates to CALGDFIYGPYWGIRWGYTDKLIF.

This clone was seen only a few times. This sequence joins TRDV1 and TRDJ1, with D perhaps matching TRDD2 (9 bases). CDR3 length: 18 amino acids. The germline CDR1 and CDR2 sequences are TSWWSYY and QGS. V was pared by 4 bases and J by 8 bases, with 29 bases between. CDR3 sequence: CALGGGLPTRLGDVKLIF. CDR3 bases: TGTGCTCTTGGGGGAGGCCTTCCTACGCGATTGGGGGATGTAAAACTCATCTTT.